One and the same sample provided the 13 T cell receptor beta chains below, sequenced in a study of T cells in Graves' hyperthyroidism and ophthalmopathy. What was amplified from RNA transcripts were TCR beta CDR3 regions. The HTBI set primed first-round TCR CDR3 RT-PCR. TCRdb called the multiplex PCR reads again in MiXCR, with one record for every CDR3 protein. The sample records approximately 330,000 distinct CDR3 sequences, around a sixth being singletons. Sequencing was performed on blood. The receptors shown here come from a woman aged 50 to 60 with Graves' hyperthyroidism.

V gene TRBV3-1 combines with J gene TRBJ1-3, with 9 bases identical to TRBD1. Germline V lookup: CDR1 LGHDT, CDR2 YNNKEL (reference sequence). The CDR3 totals 16 residues. After removal of 5 bases from V and 1 base from J, the junction contained 6 bases not matched to a gene. The CDR3 protein is CASSGPGQGSGNTIYF. As DNA, the CDR3 is TGTGCCAGCAGCGGCCCGGGACAGGGTTCTGGAAACACCATATATTTT.

The chain joins TRBV6-2 or TRBV6-3 to TRBJ2-2; D remains ambiguous. Germline V gene data show CDR1 as MNHEY and CDR2 as SVGEGT. With 7 bases removed from V and 3 bases from J, the gap between germline ends came to 9 bases. The CDR3 consists of 13 residues. The CDR3 reads CASKSSDTGELFF. CDR3 DNA sequence: TGTGCCAGCAAATCTAGTGACACCGGGGAGCTGTTTTTT.

The V and J genes are TRBV24-1 and TRBJ2-3, with 15 bases lining up with TRBD2. The germline V gene encodes CDR1 KGHDR and CDR2 SFDVKD. J lost 6 bases, V lost 3 bases, and 12 bases had no gene match. This CDR3 is 19 amino acids long. CDR3 protein: CATSDGTSGRQVERDTQYF. In DNA form, the CDR3 reads TGTGCCACCAGTGATGGGACTAGCGGGAGGCAAGTAGAGAGGGATACGCAGTATTTT.

This clonotype was recorded at least ten times. The chain has TRBV11-2 and TRBJ2-3, with D hard to call. CDR1 SGHAT and CDR2 FQNNGV come from the germline V gene. The V end was cut by 2 bases, the J end by 4 bases, with 4 bases between. The CDR3 runs 12 residues. CDR3 in amino acids: CASSLIPDTQYF. The CDR3 DNA reads TGTGCCAGCAGCTTAATCCCAGATACGCAGTATTTT.

This clonotype was seen repeatedly, ten times or more. V and J are TRBV7-3 and TRBJ2-1; 9 positions agree with TRBD2. V was clipped by 5 bases and J by 7 bases; unmatched bases: 12. The CDR3 has 16 amino acids. The germline V gene encodes CDR1 SGHTA and CDR2 FQGTGA. The CDR3 nucleotides read TGTGCCAGCAGCACCGGGGGTGGACTAGCGTTAAATGAGCAGTTCTTC. It codes for CASSTGGGLALNEQFF.

This clonotype was found a few times. The chain has TRBV29-1 and TRBJ2-1, with 8 nucleotides matching TRBD1. This CDR3 spans 14 amino acids. Germline trimming cut 7 bases from V and 1 base from J; bases unmatched to any gene: 6. Germline loops: CDR1 SQVTM, CDR2 ANQGSEA. The CDR3 loop is CSELQGASYNEQFF. The CDR3 DNA reads TGCAGCGAACTTCAGGGGGCTTCCTACAATGAGCAGTTCTTC.

This clonotype appeared many times. This chain joins TRBV28 and TRBJ1-1; no clear D gene. Germline V gene data show CDR1 as MDHEN and CDR2 as SYDVKM. The length of the CDR3 is 12 residues. Trimming stripped 9 bases from V and 1 base from J, with 9 bases between. CDR3: CASQVGNTEAFF. CDR3 nucleotide sequence: TGTGCCAGTCAGGTGGGGAACACTGAAGCTTTCTTT.

This clonotype has ten or more counts. V is TRBV3-1 and J is TRBJ2-7; D might be TRBD1 or TRBD2, each matching 7 bases. V was pared by 0 bases and J by 6 bases, with 12 bases between. The CDR3 is 14 amino acids. The germline V gene encodes CDR1 LGHDT and CDR2 YNNKEL (reference sequence). CDR3 bases: TGTGCCAGCAGCCAAGAGGGAGGGGGCGGCGAGCAGTACTTC. It translates to CASSQEGGGGEQYF.

In DNA, the CDR3 is TGTGCCAGCAGCCAAGATCCTACATTGGGGTTTAGCCCCCGAGAAACCTACGAGCAGTACTTC. Its protein is CASSQDPTLGFSPRETYEQYF. V and J are TRBV3-1 and TRBJ2-7; no clear D gene. The CDR3 runs 21 residues. The V and J ends lost 0 bases and 2 bases respectively, with 29 bases between them. Germline CDR1 LGHDT, CDR2 YNNKEL (reference sequence).

The chain carries TRBV12-5 and TRBJ1-1; D is unresolved. The CDR3 loop spans 16 amino acids. V was clipped by 6 bases and J by 1 base, with 18 bases between them. Germline assignment: CDR1 LGHNT and CDR2 FRNRAP. The DNA of the CDR3 is TGTGCTAGTGGCCCAACACTACTCGGTTGGAACACTGAAGCTTTCTTT. Translated: CASGPTLLGWNTEAFF.

This clonotype has only a few counts. The rearrangement uses TRBV6-1 and TRBJ2-5; 8 positions match TRBD2. V was pared by 4 bases and J by 1 base, with 8 bases of the junction left unmatched. Germline V gives CDR1 MNHNS, CDR2 SASEGT. The CDR3 extends over 16 amino acids. CDR3 region: CASSGQRGRLQETQYF. The CDR3 DNA reads as TGTGCCAGCAGTGGACAGCGGGGGAGACTCCAAGAGACCCAGTACTTC.

This clonotype was seen ten or more times. The J gene is TRBJ2-5, the V gene TRBV30; D uncertain. The CDR3 length is 13 residues. Germline values: CDR1 GTSNPN, CDR2 SVGIG (reference sequence). V shed 5 bases and J shed 5 bases, with 15 bases lying between them. CDR3 in DNA: TGTGCCTGGTCTTCGGCTTTCTGGGAGACCCAGTACTTC. It codes for CAWSSAFWETQYF.

The J gene is TRBJ2-7, the V gene TRBV12-3 or TRBV12-4; possible D gene TRBD2, 6 bases. The germline V and J ends were trimmed by 1 base and 6 bases, with 13 bases remaining between them. The CDR3 is 14 amino acids. CDR3 nucleotide sequence: TGTGCCAGCAGTTTAGGTCCGGTCGGGAGCGAGCAGTACTTC. Its protein product is CASSLGPVGSEQYF.